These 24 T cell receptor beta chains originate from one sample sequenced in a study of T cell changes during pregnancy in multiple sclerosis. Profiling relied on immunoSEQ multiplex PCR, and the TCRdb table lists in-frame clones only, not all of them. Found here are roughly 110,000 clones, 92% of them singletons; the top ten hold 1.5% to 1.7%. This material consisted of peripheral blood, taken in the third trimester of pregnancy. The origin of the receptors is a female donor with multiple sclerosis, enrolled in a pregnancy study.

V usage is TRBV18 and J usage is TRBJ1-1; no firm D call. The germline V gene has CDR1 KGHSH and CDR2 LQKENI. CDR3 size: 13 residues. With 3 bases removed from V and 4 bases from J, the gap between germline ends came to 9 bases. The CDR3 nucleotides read TGTGCCAGCTCACCGCCGGGGAGCACTGAAGCTTTCTTT. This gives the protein CASSPPGSTEAFF.

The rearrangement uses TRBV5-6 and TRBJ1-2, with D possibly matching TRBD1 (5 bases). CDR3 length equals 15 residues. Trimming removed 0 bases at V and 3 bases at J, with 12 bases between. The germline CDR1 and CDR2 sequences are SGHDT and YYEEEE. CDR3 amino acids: CASSLVLWGDYGYTF. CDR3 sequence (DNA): TGTGCCAGCAGCTTGGTTCTTTGGGGCGACTATGGCTACACCTTC.

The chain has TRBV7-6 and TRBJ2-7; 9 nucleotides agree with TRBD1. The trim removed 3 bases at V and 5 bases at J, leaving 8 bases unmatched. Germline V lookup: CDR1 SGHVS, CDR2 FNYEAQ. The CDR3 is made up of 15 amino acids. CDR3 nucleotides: TGTGCCAGCAGCTTGGTCCGGGACAGGGTCAACGAGCAGTACTTC. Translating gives CASSLVRDRVNEQYF.

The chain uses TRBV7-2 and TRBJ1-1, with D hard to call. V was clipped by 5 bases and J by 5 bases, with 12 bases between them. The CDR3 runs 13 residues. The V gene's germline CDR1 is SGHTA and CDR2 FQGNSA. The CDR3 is CASSPGLRTEAFF. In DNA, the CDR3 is TGTGCCAGCAGCCCTGGACTTAGGACTGAAGCTTTCTTT.

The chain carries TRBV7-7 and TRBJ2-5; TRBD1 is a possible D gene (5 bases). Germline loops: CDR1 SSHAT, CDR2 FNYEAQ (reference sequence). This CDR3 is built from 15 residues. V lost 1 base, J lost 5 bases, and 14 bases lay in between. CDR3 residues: CASSLGVRGGETQYF. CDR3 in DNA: TGTGCCAGCAGCTTAGGAGTTAGGGGTGGGGAGACCCAGTACTTC.

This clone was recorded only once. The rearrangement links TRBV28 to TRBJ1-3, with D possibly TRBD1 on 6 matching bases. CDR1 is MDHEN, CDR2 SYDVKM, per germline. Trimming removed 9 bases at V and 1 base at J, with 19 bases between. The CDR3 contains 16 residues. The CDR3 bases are TGTGCCAGTTTATCTTCGGGGGGGCTTTCTGGAAACACCATATATTTT. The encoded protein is CASLSSGGLSGNTIYF.

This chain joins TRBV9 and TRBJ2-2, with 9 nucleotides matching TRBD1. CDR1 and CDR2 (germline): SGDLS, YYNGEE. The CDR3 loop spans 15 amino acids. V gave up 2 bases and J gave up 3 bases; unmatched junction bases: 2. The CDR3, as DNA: TGTGCCAGCAGCGTTTGGACAGGGGACACCGGGGAGCTGTTTTTT. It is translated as CASSVWTGDTGELFF.

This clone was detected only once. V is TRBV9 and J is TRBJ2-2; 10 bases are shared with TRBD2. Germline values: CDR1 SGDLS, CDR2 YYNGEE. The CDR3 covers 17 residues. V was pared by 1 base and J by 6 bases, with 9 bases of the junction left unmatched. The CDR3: CASSVQREGPGAGELFF. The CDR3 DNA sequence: TGTGCCAGCAGCGTACAGCGGGAGGGCCCGGGGGCCGGGGAGCTGTTTTTT.

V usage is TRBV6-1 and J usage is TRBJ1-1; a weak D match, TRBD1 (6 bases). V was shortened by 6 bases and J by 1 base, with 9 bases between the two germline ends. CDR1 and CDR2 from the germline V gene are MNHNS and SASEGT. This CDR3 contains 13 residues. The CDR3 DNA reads TGTGCCAGCAGGCGGGGGGCGAACACTGAAGCTTTCTTT. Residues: CASRRGANTEAFF.

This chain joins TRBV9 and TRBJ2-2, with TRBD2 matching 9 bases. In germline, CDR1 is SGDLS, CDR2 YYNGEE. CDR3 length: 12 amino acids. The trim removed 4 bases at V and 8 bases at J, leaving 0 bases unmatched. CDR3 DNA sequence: TGTGCCAGCAGCCTAGCGGGGGGGGAGCTGTTTTTT. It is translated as CASSLAGGELFF.

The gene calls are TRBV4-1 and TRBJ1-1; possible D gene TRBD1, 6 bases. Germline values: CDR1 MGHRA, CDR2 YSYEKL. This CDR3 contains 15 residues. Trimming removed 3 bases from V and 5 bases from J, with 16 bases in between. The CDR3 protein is CASSQNLQGRTEAFF. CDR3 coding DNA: TGCGCCAGCAGCCAGAACTTACAGGGTCGGACTGAAGCTTTCTTT.

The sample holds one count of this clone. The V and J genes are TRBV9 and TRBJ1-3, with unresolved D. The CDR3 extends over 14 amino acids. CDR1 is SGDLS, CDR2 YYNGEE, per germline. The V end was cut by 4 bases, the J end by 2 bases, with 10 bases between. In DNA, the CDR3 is TGTGCCAGCAGCCCTCGAGGTCCTGGAAACACCATATATTTT. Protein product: CASSPRGPGNTIYF.

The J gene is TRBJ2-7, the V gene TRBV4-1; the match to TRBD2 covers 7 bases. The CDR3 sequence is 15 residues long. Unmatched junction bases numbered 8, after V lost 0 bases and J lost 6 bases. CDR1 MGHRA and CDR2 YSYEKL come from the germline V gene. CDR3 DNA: TGCGCCAGCAGCCAAGACGGGGGGAGGGGTGGCGAGCAGTACTTC. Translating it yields CASSQDGGRGGEQYF.

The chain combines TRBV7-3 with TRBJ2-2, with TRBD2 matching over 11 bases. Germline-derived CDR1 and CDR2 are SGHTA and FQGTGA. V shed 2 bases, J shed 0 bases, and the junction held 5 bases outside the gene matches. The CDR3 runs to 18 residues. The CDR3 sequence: CASSLRTSGGPNTGELFF. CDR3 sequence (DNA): TGTGCCAGCAGCTTACGTACTAGCGGGGGCCCGAACACCGGGGAGCTGTTTTTT.

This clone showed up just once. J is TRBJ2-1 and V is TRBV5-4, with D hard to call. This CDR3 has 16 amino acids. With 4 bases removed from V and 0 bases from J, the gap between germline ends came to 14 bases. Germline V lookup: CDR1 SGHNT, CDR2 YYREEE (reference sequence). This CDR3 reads CASSLDFESSYNEQFF. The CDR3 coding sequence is TGTGCCAGCAGCCTTGACTTCGAAAGCTCCTACAATGAGCAGTTCTTC.

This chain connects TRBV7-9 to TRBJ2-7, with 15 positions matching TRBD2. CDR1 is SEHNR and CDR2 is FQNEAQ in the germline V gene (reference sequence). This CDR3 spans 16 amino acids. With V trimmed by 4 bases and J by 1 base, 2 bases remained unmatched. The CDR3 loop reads CASSSGLAGGSYEQYF. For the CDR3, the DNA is TGTGCCAGCAGCTCGGGACTAGCGGGAGGTTCCTACGAGCAGTACTTC.

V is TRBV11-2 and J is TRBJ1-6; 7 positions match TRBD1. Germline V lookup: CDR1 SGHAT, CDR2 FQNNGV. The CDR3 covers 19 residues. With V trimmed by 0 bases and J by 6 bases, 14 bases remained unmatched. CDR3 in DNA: TGTGCCAGCAGCTTAGATCGCCCTGACAGGGCCCGGATTAATTCACCCCTCCACTTT. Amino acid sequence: CASSLDRPDRARINSPLHF.

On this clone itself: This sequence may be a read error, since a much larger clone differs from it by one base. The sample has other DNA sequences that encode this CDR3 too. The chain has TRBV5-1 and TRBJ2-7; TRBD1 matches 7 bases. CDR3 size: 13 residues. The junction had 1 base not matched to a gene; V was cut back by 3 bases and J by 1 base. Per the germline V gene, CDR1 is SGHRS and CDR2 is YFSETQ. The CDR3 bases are TGCGCCAGCAGCTGGGGACAGTCCTACGAGCAGTACTTC. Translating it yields CASSWGQSYEQYF.

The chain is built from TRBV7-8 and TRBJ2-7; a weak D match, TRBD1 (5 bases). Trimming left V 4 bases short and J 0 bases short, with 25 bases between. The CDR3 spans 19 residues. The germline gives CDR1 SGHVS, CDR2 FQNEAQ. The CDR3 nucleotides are TGTGCCAGCAGCTCCTACTCTCTTACAGGCCCCCTAAGCTCCTACGAGCAGTACTTC. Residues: CASSSYSLTGPLSSYEQYF.

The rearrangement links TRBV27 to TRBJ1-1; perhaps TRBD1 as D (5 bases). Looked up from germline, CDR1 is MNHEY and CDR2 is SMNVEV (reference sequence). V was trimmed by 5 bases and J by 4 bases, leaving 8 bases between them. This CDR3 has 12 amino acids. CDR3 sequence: CASSQGGTEAFF. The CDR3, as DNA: TGTGCCAGCAGTCAGGGTGGCACTGAAGCTTTCTTT.

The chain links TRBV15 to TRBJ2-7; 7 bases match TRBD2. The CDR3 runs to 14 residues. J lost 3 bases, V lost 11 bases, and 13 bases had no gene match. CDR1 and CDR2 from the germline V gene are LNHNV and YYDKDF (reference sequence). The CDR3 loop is CAPTQRDFHYEQYF. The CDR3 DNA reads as TGTGCCCCCACGCAGCGGGACTTTCACTACGAGCAGTACTTC.

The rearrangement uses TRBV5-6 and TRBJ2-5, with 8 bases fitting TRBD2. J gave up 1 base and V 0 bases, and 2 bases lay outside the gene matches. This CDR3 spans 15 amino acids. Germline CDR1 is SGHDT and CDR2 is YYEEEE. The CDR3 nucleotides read TGTGCCAGCAGCTTGGTTCTAGCGGGCCAAGAGACCCAGTACTTC. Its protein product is CASSLVLAGQETQYF.

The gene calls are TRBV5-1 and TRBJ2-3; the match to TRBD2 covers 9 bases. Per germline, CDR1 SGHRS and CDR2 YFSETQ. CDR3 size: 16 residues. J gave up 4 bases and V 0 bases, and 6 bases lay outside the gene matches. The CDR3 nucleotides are TGCGCCAGCAGCTTGGAGGCTAGCGGGGATCCAGATACGCAGTATTTT. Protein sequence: CASSLEASGDPDTQYF.

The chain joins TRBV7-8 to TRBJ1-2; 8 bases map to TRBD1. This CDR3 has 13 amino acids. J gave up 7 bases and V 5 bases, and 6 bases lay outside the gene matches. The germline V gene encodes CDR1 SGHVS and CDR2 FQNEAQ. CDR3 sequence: CASSPDRGGGYTF. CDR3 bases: TGTGCCAGCAGCCCAGACAGGGGAGGTGGCTACACCTTC.